The present TCR beta chain was sequenced within a study of T cell responses to AZD1222 COVID-19 vaccine. Study-wide results and caveats: With dominance at 160-218 and 743-854, vaccine-associated CD4 TCRs spanned spike. Repertoires were obtained solely post-peak T cell response. Spike-specific TCR breadth and depth were elevated following two AZD1222 doses.

A remark on this clone: Antigen unknown.

From germline, CDR1 is LNHDA and CDR2 SQIVND (reference sequence). There are 15 residues in the CDR3. The V gene end was trimmed by 2 bases and the J gene end by 4 bases; junction bases not matched to a gene: 3. The method was immunoSEQ multiplex PCR; TCRdb's version includes in-frame clones alone and lacks a portion of them. The data contain some 160,000 clones, 88% of them singletons. The source is an adult in good health. The sequencing here drew on peripheral blood, taken on day 0 of AZD1222 vaccination. This chain connects TRBV19 to TRBJ2-4, with 9 bases identical to TRBD1. CDR3 loop: CASSIRGQGKNIQYF. CDR3 coding DNA: TGTGCCAGTAGTATAAGGGGACAGGGTAAAAACATTCAGTACTTC.